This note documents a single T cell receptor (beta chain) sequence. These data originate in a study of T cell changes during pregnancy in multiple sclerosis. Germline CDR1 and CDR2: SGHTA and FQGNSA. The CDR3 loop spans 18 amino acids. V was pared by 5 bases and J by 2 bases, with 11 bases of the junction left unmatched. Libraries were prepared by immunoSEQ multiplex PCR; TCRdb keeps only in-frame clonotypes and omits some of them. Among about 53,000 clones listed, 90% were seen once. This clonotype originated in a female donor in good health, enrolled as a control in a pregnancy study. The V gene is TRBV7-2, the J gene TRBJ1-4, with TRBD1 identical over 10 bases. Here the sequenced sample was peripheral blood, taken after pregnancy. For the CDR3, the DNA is TGTGCCAGCAGCGTCGAACCGGGACAGGGGCATACTAATGAAAAACTGTTTTTT. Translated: CASSVEPGQGHTNEKLFF.